Listed below are T cell receptor beta chains from one sample, sequenced in a study of CD4+ T cells in melanoma. Sequencing was performed with immunoSEQ multiplex PCR; in TCRdb, only in-frame clones are kept and a portion is missing. The profile shows about 8,800 clones, about 70% of them singletons. Sequenced: cells from a culture (not recorded whether cultured in vitro). These receptors originate from a human donor with melanoma. The CDR3 runs from the conserved cysteine through the conserved F or W. The order of the fields is V gene, D gene, J gene, clone size, CDR3 DNA, CDR3 protein. D genes are given only for firm matches. Only some rows state a clone size, as once, few, many or a class for expanded clones.

TRBV6-5	NA	TRBJ2-7	NA	TGTGCCAGCAGGGGGACGAGGATCGAGCAGTACTTC	CASRGTRIEQYF
TRBV5-4	NA	TRBJ2-1	NA	TGTGCCAGCAGCGCCGCTCAGGGGGGCGGGCAGTTCTTC	CASSAAQGGGQFF
TRBV10-3	NA	TRBJ1-2	once	TGTGCCATCAGTGAGTCTCCTATGGGTGGCTACACCTTC	CAISESPMGGYTF
TRBV10-3	TRBD1	TRBJ1-6	NA	TGTGCCATCAGTGGGACAGGGAGGGATTCACCCCTCCACTTT	CAISGTGRDSPLHF
TRBV7-9	NA	TRBJ1-5	NA	TGTGCCAGCAGCTTAGACCTTCATCAGCCCCAGCATTTT	CASSLDLHQPQHF
TRBV9	NA	TRBJ2-3	NA	TGTGCCAGCAGCGTAGGGACAGATACGCAGTATTTT	CASSVGTDTQYF
TRBV4-1	NA	TRBJ1-1	few	TGCGCCAGCAGCCAAAGGCCGAACACTGAAGCTTTCTTT	CASSQRPNTEAFF
TRBV4-1	NA	TRBJ1-5	NA	TGCGCCAGCAGTCTCGCCTCGGTTTTTCAGCCCCAGCATTTT	CASSLASVFQPQHF
TRBV11-2	NA	TRBJ1-1	NA	TGTGCCAGCAGCCCGCCTGGGAGGGGCAACACTGAAGCTTTCTTT	CASSPPGRGNTEAFF
TRBV6-5	NA	TRBJ1-1	NA	TGTGCCAGCAGTTACAGCCAGGGGTACACTGAAGCTTTCTTT	CASSYSQGYTEAFF
TRBV5-1	NA	TRBJ2-5	once	TGCGCCAGCAGCTTGCGCAGCGCACAAGAGACCCAGTACTTC	CASSLRSAQETQYF
TRBV2	NA	TRBJ2-5	once	TGTGCCAGCAGTGAACAAGGGACACGCGGAGAGACCCAGTACTTC	CASSEQGTRGETQYF
TRBV19	NA	TRBJ1-5	once	TGTGCCAGTAGTGTGGGGTGGCAGCCCCAGCATTTT	CASSVGWQPQHF
TRBV5-4	NA	TRBJ2-3	NA	TGTGCCAGCAGCCGCACTTCACCAGATACGCAGTATTTT	CASSRTSPDTQYF
TRBV6-5	NA	TRBJ2-1	NA	TGTGCCAGCAGTAGACAGGGAGGGACTGTCAATGAGCAGTTCTTC	CASSRQGGTVNEQFF
TRBV7-8	TRBD2	TRBJ2-7	NA	TGTGCCAGCAGCCCCCGCAGGACTAGCGGCTACGAGCAGTACTTC	CASSPRRTSGYEQYF
TRBV5-1	NA	TRBJ1-2	NA	TGCGCCAGCAGCCCGGGTGACAGTGGGTGGAATGGCTACACCTTC	CASSPGDSGWNGYTF
TRBV2	NA	TRBJ2-7	NA	TGTGCCAGCGCTGGCGCATTGGTCTACGAGCAGTACTTC	CASAGALVYEQYF
TRBV4-1	NA	TRBJ1-3	NA	TGCGCCAGCAGCCCGAGTGGGGGAAGGAATATCTACCTAAACACCATATATTTT	CASSPSGGRNIYLNTIYF